The 29 T cell receptor beta chains presented below share a single source sample, sequenced in a study of OX40 agonist ivuxolimab in advanced cancers. Preparation of the library involved the immunoSEQ multiplex PCR assay. Drawn from immuneACCESS, this table holds only the in-frame rearrangements with V and J called that TCRdb kept. Clones are partly lost; checked studies trace under half to an unresolved V gene and leave the rest unexplained. In this sample the table shows 78,000 or so clones, 92% of which occur a single time. The top ten hold less than 0.55% of the sample. Sample: CD4+ or CD8+ T cells sorted from blood, taken in a trial of the OX40 agonist ivuxolimab. Receptors were obtained from an adult with an advanced solid tumor such as melanoma, head and neck, liver or kidney cancer.

This chain links TRBV28 with TRBJ2-3; the match to TRBD1 covers 8 bases. CDR3 size: 16 residues. V dropped 2 bases and J dropped 3; count of bases not matched to a gene: 7. The V gene's germline CDR1 is MDHEN and CDR2 SYDVKM. CDR3 amino acids: CASSLKDRVWTDTQYF. CDR3 DNA: TGTGCCAGCAGTTTAAAGGACAGGGTTTGGACAGATACGCAGTATTTT.

The V call is TRBV18, the J call TRBJ1-1, with D perhaps TRBD1 (5 bases). CDR3 length: 13 residues. Germline V gene lookup returns CDR1 KGHSH and CDR2 LQKENI. Trimming took off 6 bases at V and 1 base at J, with 9 bases between the two ends. The CDR3 DNA follows: TGTGCCAGCTCGGGGACGAGGAACACTGAAGCTTTCTTT. Encoded protein: CASSGTRNTEAFF.

The CDR3 loop is CASSLPGQPQHF. CDR3 in DNA: TGTGCCAGCAGCTTACCGGGTCAGCCCCAGCATTTT. The V call is TRBV7-9, the J call TRBJ1-5; D call uncertain. Trimming took off 2 bases at V and 6 bases at J, with 5 bases between the two ends. Germline V CDR1 and CDR2: SEHNR, FQNEAQ (reference sequence). The CDR3 length is 12 residues.

The chain employs TRBV7-6 and TRBJ2-1, with D perhaps given as TRBD1 or TRBD2 (6 bases each). V lost 5 bases to trimming and J lost 9 bases, with 17 bases between them. Germline V gives CDR1 SGHVS, CDR2 FNYEAQ. CDR3 length: 14 residues. As DNA, the CDR3 is TGTGCCAGCAGCGGGACTCCGAAGGGGGGTGAGCAGTTCTTC. Translating gives CASSGTPKGGEQFF.

The V call is TRBV6-5, the J call TRBJ1-2; possible D gene TRBD1, 5 bases. Germline V gene lookup returns CDR1 MNHEY and CDR2 SVGAGI. The CDR3 length is 12 residues. V shed 6 bases and J shed 8 bases, with 13 bases lying between them. The CDR3: CASRKTASGYTF. The DNA for the CDR3 is TGTGCCAGCAGGAAGACAGCGAGCGGCTACACCTTC.

The chain uses TRBV2 and TRBJ2-5, with 10 bases identical to TRBD2. This CDR3 is built from 17 residues. After removal of 3 bases from V and 1 base from J, the junction contained 8 bases not matched to a gene. The germline CDR1 and CDR2 sequences are SNHLY and FYNNEI. CDR3 region: CASSEFLAGDLQETQYF. The CDR3 DNA reads TGTGCCAGCAGTGAGTTTCTAGCGGGAGACCTCCAAGAGACCCAGTACTTC.

A single count supports this clone. The chain combines TRBV30 with TRBJ1-1, with D unresolved. This CDR3 has 13 residues. From germline, CDR1 is GTSNPN and CDR2 SVGIG (reference sequence). V lost 5 bases and J lost 1, with 11 bases in between. CDR3 bases: TGTGCCTGGGATCGAGGAAGGAACACTGAAGCTTTCTTT. Encoded protein: CAWDRGRNTEAFF.

This rearrangement joins TRBV27 to TRBJ2-3, with D unresolved. The germline V gene has CDR1 MNHEY and CDR2 SMNVEV (reference sequence). V lost 6 bases, J lost 0 bases, and 13 bases lay in between. This CDR3 is 15 amino acids long. The CDR3 sequence is CASRRKPFSTDTQYF. The CDR3 nucleotides read TGTGCCAGCAGACGAAAGCCCTTCAGCACAGATACGCAGTATTTT.

This chain joins TRBV7-2 and TRBJ1-1; TRBD1 might be the D (6 bases). Trimming left V 0 bases short and J 1 base short, with 18 bases between. Looked up from germline, CDR1 is SGHTA and CDR2 is FQGNSA. The CDR3 is 18 amino acids. CDR3 DNA: TGTGCCAGCAGCTTAGCTTGGGATTTGGGGGCTTGGAACACTGAAGCTTTCTTT. Protein product: CASSLAWDLGAWNTEAFF.

This sequence joins TRBV25-1 and TRBJ2-3; 7 bases are a match to TRBD2. Germline V CDR1 and CDR2: MGHDK, SYGVNS. There are 16 residues in the CDR3. Trimming took 1 base from V and 2 from J; bases not matched to a gene: 6. CDR3 region: CASSEWGAGHTDTQYF. The CDR3 nucleotides are TGTGCCAGCAGTGAATGGGGAGCGGGGCACACAGATACGCAGTATTTT.

The J gene is TRBJ2-1, the V gene TRBV29-1; 8 nucleotides line up with TRBD1. After removal of 0 bases from V and 4 bases from J, the junction contained 8 bases not matched to a gene. Germline V gene data show CDR1 as SQVTM and CDR2 as ANQGSEA. The CDR3 is 16 residues long. The CDR3 is CSVEDSRQGFYNEQFF. The CDR3, as DNA: TGCAGCGTTGAAGATTCGAGACAGGGGTTTTACAATGAGCAGTTCTTC.

V usage is TRBV10-3 and J usage is TRBJ2-3; D not certain. The CDR3 loop spans 12 amino acids. Trimming took off 8 bases at V and 7 bases at J, with 13 bases between the two ends. Germline-derived CDR1 and CDR2 are ENHRY and SYGVKD. CDR3 sequence: CAIGEVIHTQYF. In DNA, the CDR3 is TGTGCCATCGGCGAGGTGATCCATACGCAGTATTTT.

In this sample, this clone turned up a few times. Other DNA sequences from this sample encode an identical CDR3 as well. The genes are TRBV5-6 and TRBJ1-2, with 7 bases aligning to TRBD1. Trimming removed 4 bases from V and 2 bases from J; junction bases left unmatched: 2. The germline V gene has CDR1 SGHDT and CDR2 YYEEEE. The CDR3 is made up of 13 amino acids. The CDR3 bases are TGTGCCAGCAGCCTGGGACAGAACTATGGCTACACCTTC. Its translation: CASSLGQNYGYTF.

The chain employs TRBV7-9 and TRBJ2-4; a weak D match, TRBD2 (6 bases). This CDR3 is 16 amino acids long. Looked up from germline, CDR1 is SEHNR and CDR2 is FQNEAQ (reference sequence). With 3 bases removed from V and 0 bases from J, the gap between germline ends came to 12 bases. The CDR3 sequence: CASSFSGGRAKNIQYF. In nucleotides, the CDR3 is TGTGCCAGCAGCTTTTCCGGGGGTAGAGCCAAAAACATTCAGTACTTC. Variable domain in full (rest from reference TRBV7-9 and TRBJ2-4): DTGVSQNPRHKITKRGQNVTFRCDPISEHNRLYWYRQTLGQGPEFLTYFQNEAQLEKSRLLSDRFSAERPKGSFSTLEIQRTEQGDSAMYLCASSFSGGRAKNIQYFGAGTRLSVL.

The CDR3 DNA is TGTGCCAGCAGCTTAGACAGGGGAGGGGATCAGCCCCAGCATTTT. Its translation: CASSLDRGGDQPQHF. The gene calls are TRBV11-2 and TRBJ1-5; weak D call: TRBD1 (6 bases). The germline CDR1 and CDR2 sequences are SGHAT and FQNNGV. V was clipped by 0 bases and J by 5 bases, with 11 bases between them. The CDR3 consists of 15 residues.

V is TRBV5-4 and J is TRBJ2-1, with D possibly TRBD1 on 8 matching bases. The CDR3 is 17 amino acids. The germline V gene has CDR1 SGHNT and CDR2 YYREEE (reference sequence). V was clipped by 4 bases and J by 4 bases, with 21 bases between them. CDR3 amino acids: CASSRGGGTGTYNEQFF. CDR3 nucleotides: TGTGCCAGCAGCCGAGGGGGGGGGACAGGTACATACAATGAGCAGTTCTTC. Full variable domain (missing parts from reference TRBV5-4 and TRBJ2-1): ETGVTQSPTHLIKTRGQQVTLRCSSQSGHNTVSWYQQALGQGPQFIFQYYREEENGRGNFPPRFSGLQFPNYSSELNVNALELDDSALYLCASSRGGGTGTYNEQFFGPGTRLTVL.

The chain has TRBV29-1 and TRBJ2-7; 7 bases agree with TRBD1. V shed 6 bases and J 2 bases; nucleotides not matched to a gene: 10. The CDR3 totals 14 residues. Germline values: CDR1 SQVTM, CDR2 ANQGSEA. The CDR3 sequence: CSVDRDRGTYEQYF. Written as DNA, the CDR3 is TGCAGCGTGGACCGGGACAGAGGAACCTACGAGCAGTACTTC.

The chain recombines TRBV5-1 with TRBJ2-3, with 10 bases matching TRBD1. The CDR3 consists of 15 residues. The germline CDR1 and CDR2 sequences are SGHRS and YFSETQ. The V and J ends lost 10 bases and 3 bases, in that order; junction bases with no gene match: 11. The CDR3 bases are TGCGCCGCCCACTCCCCGGGACAGGGGACAGATACGCAGTATTTT. Its protein product is CAAHSPGQGTDTQYF.

This chain links TRBV19 with TRBJ1-1; a weak D match, TRBD1 (6 bases). V was trimmed by 7 bases and J by 2 bases, leaving 14 bases between them. CDR1 is LNHDA, CDR2 SQIVND, per germline (reference sequence). This CDR3 has 14 residues. In DNA, the CDR3 is TGTGCCAGTAACGCAGGGGTTATCAACACTGAAGCTTTCTTT. Translation: CASNAGVINTEAFF.

V is TRBV7-8 and J is TRBJ1-6; D unresolved. There are 19 residues in the CDR3. V was clipped by 0 bases and J by 0 bases, with 15 bases between them. The germline V gene encodes CDR1 SGHVS and CDR2 FQNEAQ. The CDR3 region is CASSLARPEPSSYNSPLHF. CDR3 sequence (DNA): TGTGCCAGCAGCTTAGCGCGGCCAGAGCCGAGCTCCTATAATTCACCCCTCCACTTT.

This clone was recorded only once. J is TRBJ2-2 and V is TRBV27; 10 nucleotides agree with TRBD2. Germline lookup yields CDR1 MNHEY and CDR2 SMNVEV (reference sequence). This CDR3 has 15 amino acids. J lost 5 bases, V lost 6 bases, and 6 bases had no gene match. The CDR3 protein is CASRGLAKGTGELFF. CDR3 nucleotide sequence: TGTGCCAGCAGGGGACTAGCGAAGGGGACCGGGGAGCTGTTTTTT.

The rearrangement links TRBV28 to TRBJ2-4; TRBD1 agrees at 11 bases. Per the germline V gene, CDR1 is MDHEN and CDR2 is SYDVKM. Germline trimming cut 4 bases from V and 16 bases from J; bases unmatched to any gene: 9. The CDR3 covers 13 residues. As DNA, the CDR3 is TGTGCCAGCAGTTCCTTCTCGGGACAGGGGGAATACTTC. It codes for CASSSFSGQGEYF.

The V and J genes are TRBV6-6 and TRBJ2-1; D unclear. Germline V gene data show CDR1 as MNHNY and CDR2 as SVGAGI (reference sequence). Trimming removed 4 bases from V and 3 bases from J, with 13 bases in between. This CDR3 comprises 15 residues. The CDR3 sequence is CASSSTLGRYNEQFF. DNA of the CDR3: TGTGCCAGCAGTTCCACCCTTGGTCGCTACAATGAGCAGTTCTTC.

The chain recombines TRBV20-1 with TRBJ2-5; the D gene is possibly TRBD1 (5 bases). The CDR3 is 11 amino acids. Germline V gives CDR1 DFQATT, CDR2 SNEGSKA (reference sequence). Written as DNA, the CDR3 is TGCAGCGTTGACAGACAAGAGACCCAGTACTTC. It yields the protein CSVDRQETQYF.

The rearrangement uses TRBV6-5 and TRBJ2-3, with 10 bases identical to TRBD1. This CDR3 is built from 16 residues. Trimming at V came to 0 bases and at J to 6 bases, leaving 6 bases not matched to a gene. Germline CDR1 and CDR2: MNHEY and SVGAGI. This CDR3 reads CASSYSTTGGKDTQYF. The CDR3 nucleotides read TGTGCCAGCAGTTACTCGACGACAGGGGGCAAGGATACGCAGTATTTT.

V usage is TRBV20-1 and J usage is TRBJ2-3; D ambiguous. The V and J ends lost 1 base and 4 bases respectively, with 0 bases between them. Germline V lookup: CDR1 DFQATT, CDR2 SNEGSKA (reference sequence). CDR3 length: 10 residues. CDR3 protein: CSARADTQYF. CDR3 nucleotide sequence: TGCAGTGCTAGAGCAGATACGCAGTATTTT.

The genes are TRBV5-4 and TRBJ2-1, with 7 bases fitting TRBD2. This CDR3 contains 15 residues. Germline trimming cut 0 bases from V and 5 bases from J; bases unmatched to any gene: 5. Germline V gene sequence: CDR1 SGHNT, CDR2 YYREEE (reference sequence). CDR3 sequence (DNA): TGTGCCAGCAGCTTGGGCGGGACTATGAACAATGAGCAGTTCTTC. It yields the protein CASSLGGTMNNEQFF.

The V gene is TRBV14, the J gene TRBJ1-6; D may be TRBD1 (5 bases). Between the trimmed V and J ends, which lost 0 bases and 9 bases, there was a span of 6 bases. Per the germline V gene, CDR1 is SGHDN and CDR2 is FVKESK. The length of the CDR3 is 13 residues. The CDR3 reads CASSQETVSPLHF. CDR3 DNA sequence: TGTGCCAGCAGCCAAGAGACAGTTTCACCCCTCCACTTT.

In DNA form, the CDR3 reads TGTGCCACCACTCCCGATCCAGGCACCTCCTACGAGCAGTACTTC. Translating gives CATTPDPGTSYEQYF. The chain joins TRBV7-6 to TRBJ2-7, with D unclear. The CDR3 contains 15 residues. The V gene's germline CDR1 is SGHVS and CDR2 FNYEAQ. Trimming removed 10 bases at V and 0 bases at J, with 19 bases between. Together with reference TRBV7-6 and TRBJ2-7, the CDR3 gives the full variable domain: GAGVSQSPRYKVTKRGQDVALRCDPISGHVSLYWYRQALGQGPEFLTYFNYEAQQDKSGLPNDRFSAERPEGSISTLTIQRTEQRDSAMYRCATTPDPGTSYEQYFGPGTRLTVT.